This T cell receptor beta chain was captured by sequencing in a study of shared clonotypes between healthy human individuals. Only CD45RO-negative cells positively selected for CCR7 counted as naive CD8 cells, so terminally differentiated effector memory CD45RA+ cells were excluded. With regard to this clone: No antigen is known for it.

Whole-study results and caveats: Shared across four donors were approximately 5% of the naive CD4 clonotypes.

Repertoires were generated with immunoSEQ multiplex PCR, while TCRdb's copy carries only in-frame clones and drops some. The sample consists of millions of clones, roughly 94% of them appearing once. Germline V CDR1 and CDR2: MNHEY, SVGAGI. This CDR3 has 16 residues. V lost 4 bases, J lost 2 bases, and 18 bases lay in between. This rearrangement joins TRBV6-5 to TRBJ2-7, with no clear D. The sequencing sample was made of naive CD8+ T cells sorted from blood. The clonotype originates from a man between 18 and 29 years old in good health. This chain's CDR3 is CASSSQKLGYPYEQYF. The CDR3, as DNA: TGTGCCAGCAGTTCGCAGAAACTTGGTTACCCCTACGAGCAGTACTTC.